A selection of T cell receptor beta chains follows, all from one sample in a study of blood T cell repertoires in COVID-19. The data were produced by immunoSEQ multiplex PCR, yet TCRdb's version contains in-frame clones alone and is incomplete. Of about 170,000 clones listed, 80% to 90% are singletons. The source material was PBMCs or T cells enriched from blood (not recorded which). The receptor source for this set is a woman between 45 and 60 years old in a cohort exposed to, infected with or recovered from COVID-19 (not recorded which). Both conserved end residues are part of each CDR3. The D gene is left open where the match is weak. Rows give clone size only sometimes, using once, few, many, or a class for an expanded clone.

d_call	cdr3_length	clone_size	j_call	v_call	cdr3_aa	cdr3_nt
.	14	.	TRBJ1-2	TRBV3-1/TRBV3-2	CASSQDGESYGYTF	TGTGCCAGCAGCCAAGATGGGGAGTCCTATGGCTACACCTTC
TRBD1	13	.	TRBJ1-5	TRBV2	CASQDREAQPQHF	TGTGCCAGCCAGGACAGGGAGGCTCAGCCCCAGCATTTT
TRBD2	19	.	TRBJ2-3	TRBV7-9	CASSPNRGLAGAPRDTQYF	TGTGCCAGCAGCCCCAATAGGGGCCTAGCGGGGGCCCCTCGAGATACGCAGTATTTT
TRBD2	17	.	TRBJ2-1	TRBV2	CASSDGEAGVTHNEQFF	TGTGCCAGCAGCGACGGGGAAGCGGGAGTAACCCACAATGAGCAGTTCTTC
.	13	.	TRBJ1-2	TRBV28	CASRSGQTYGYTF	TGTGCCAGCAGGTCAGGACAGACCTATGGCTACACCTTC
TRBD1	14	.	TRBJ2-7	TRBV28	CASSYRQGAYEQYF	TGTGCCAGCAGTTACCGACAGGGGGCCTACGAGCAGTACTTC
.	11	.	TRBJ1-3	TRBV6-5	CATRSGNTIYF	TGTGCCACCCGCTCTGGAAACACCATATATTTT
.	15	.	TRBJ1-1	TRBV18	CASSQRQVINTEAFF	TGTGCCAGCTCACAAAGACAGGTCATAAACACTGAAGCTTTCTTT
TRBD2	13	.	TRBJ2-5	TRBV19	CASGLAGGETQYF	TGTGCCAGCGGATTAGCGGGAGGGGAGACCCAGTACTTC
.	12	.	TRBJ2-7	TRBV19	CASSTSGLEQYF	TGTGCCAGTAGTACCAGTGGCTTGGAGCAGTACTTC
.	17	.	TRBJ1-4	TRBV15	CATSRPGDSATNEKLFF	TGTGCCACCAGCAGACCCGGAGACAGTGCAACTAATGAAAAACTGTTTTTT
.	16	.	TRBJ1-1	TRBV19	CASSGSRVPMTTEAFF	TGTGCCAGTAGTGGGTCCAGGGTTCCCATGACCACTGAAGCTTTCTTT
TRBD1	15	.	TRBJ2-7	TRBV3-1/TRBV3-2	CASSRRDRGDYEQYF	TGTGCCAGCAGCCGCCGGGACAGGGGCGACTACGAGCAGTACTTC
TRBD1	17	.	TRBJ1-5	TRBV2	CASSHIHGTGGDQPQHF	TGTGCCAGCAGTCATATCCACGGGACAGGGGGCGATCAGCCCCAGCATTTT
TRBD1	15	.	TRBJ1-5	TRBV5-1	CASSLGQGTYQPQHF	TGCGCCAGCAGCTTGGGACAGGGGACGTATCAGCCCCAGCATTTT
.	14	few	TRBJ1-5	TRBV4-2	CASSQDSGVSPQHF	TGTGCCAGCAGCCAAGACTCAGGTGTCTCGCCCCAGCATTTT
.	13	.	TRBJ2-7	TRBV6-6	CASSWTDSYEQYF	TGTGCCAGCAGTTGGACTGACTCCTACGAGCAGTACTTC
.	11	.	TRBJ2-1	TRBV11-2	CASSPNNEQFF	TGTGCCAGCAGCCCCAACAATGAGCAGTTCTTC
TRBD1	16	.	TRBJ2-5	TRBV7-6	CASSLDDGTGAETQYF	TGTGCCAGCAGCTTAGATGACGGGACAGGGGCAGAGACCCAGTACTTC
.	17	.	TRBJ2-2	TRBV7-3	CASSLSAAGASAGELFF	TGTGCCAGCAGCCTTTCGGCGGCAGGGGCCAGCGCCGGGGAGCTGTTTTTT
TRBD2	16	.	TRBJ2-1	TRBV28	CASSFPSAGVGNEQFF	TGTGCCAGCAGTTTCCCCTCCGCGGGAGTGGGCAATGAGCAGTTCTTC
TRBD2	15	.	TRBJ2-1	TRBV9	CASSVVSGTNNEQFF	TGTGCCAGCAGCGTAGTTAGCGGGACAAACAATGAGCAGTTCTTC
.	11	.	TRBJ1-1	TRBV30	CAWSVEGMAFF	TGTGCCTGGAGTGTTGAGGGTATGGCTTTCTTT
TRBD1	17	.	TRBJ2-7	TRBV5-6	CASSLSEDRGLYDEQYF	TGTGCCAGCAGCTTGTCCGAAGACAGGGGGTTGTACGACGAGCAGTACTTC
.	19	.	TRBJ1-1	TRBV3-1/TRBV3-2	CASSPKQDQTGPRGTEAFF	TGTGCCAGCAGCCCTAAACAAGATCAAACCGGGCCCCGGGGCACTGAAGCTTTCTTT
.	13	.	TRBJ1-2	TRBV19	CASSIHGANGYTF	TGTGCCAGTAGTATACATGGGGCCAATGGCTACACCTTC
TRBD2	14	.	TRBJ2-7	TRBV10-3	CAIGLAGVNYEQYF	TGTGCCATCGGACTAGCGGGAGTGAATTACGAGCAGTACTTC
.	14	few	TRBJ1-1	TRBV18	CASSFQNRDTEAFF	TGTGCCAGCTCATTTCAAAACAGGGACACTGAAGCTTTCTTT
TRBD1	15	few	TRBJ1-6	TRBV10-3	CAISSGGGYNSPLHF	TGTGCCATCAGCTCAGGGGGCGGCTATAATTCACCCCTCCACTTT
.	14	.	TRBJ2-5	TRBV3-1/TRBV3-2	CASSQHGGQETQYF	TGTGCCAGCAGCCAGCACGGAGGGCAAGAGACCCAGTACTTC
.	16	.	TRBJ1-1	TRBV27	CASSYRGGQRNTEAFF	TGTGCCAGCAGCTACAGAGGAGGACAGCGTAACACTGAAGCTTTCTTT
TRBD1	14	.	TRBJ1-5	TRBV24-1	CATAGTGGNQPQHF	TGTGCCACCGCCGGGACAGGGGGCAATCAGCCCCAGCATTTT
.	16	many	TRBJ1-6	TRBV28	CASSLVSSSYNSPLHF	TGTGCCAGCAGTTTGGTATCCAGCTCCTATAATTCACCCCTCCACTTT
TRBD1	16	.	TRBJ1-5	TRBV19	CASRLAGQGRNQPQHF	TGTGCCAGTAGACTCGCGGGACAGGGGCGCAATCAGCCCCAGCATTTT
TRBD2	13	.	TRBJ2-3	TRBV19	CASAGRAIDTQYF	TGTGCCAGTGCCGGGAGGGCCATAGATACGCAGTATTTT
TRBD2	17	.	TRBJ2-1	TRBV7-9	CASSLAVAGGPYNEQFF	TGTGCCAGCAGCTTAGCGGTAGCGGGAGGGCCGTACAATGAGCAGTTCTTC
.	11	.	TRBJ2-5	TRBV29-1	CSAGEGETQYF	TGCAGCGCAGGGGAAGGGGAGACCCAGTACTTC
TRBD1	14	once	TRBJ2-7	TRBV7-7	CGDRGLFHSYEQYF	TGTGGGGACAGGGGTCTATTCCATTCCTACGAGCAGTACTTC
TRBD2	17	.	TRBJ2-1	TRBV27	CASSLEAGGSSYNEQFF	TGTGCCAGCAGTTTAGAGGCGGGAGGGTCGTCCTACAATGAGCAGTTCTTC
TRBD1	13	.	TRBJ1-5	TRBV6-5	CATAIDRDQPQHF	TGTGCCACAGCCATTGACAGGGATCAGCCCCAGCATTTT
.	14	.	TRBJ1-4	TRBV5-1	CASSSTGGDEKLFF	TGCGCCAGCAGCTCGACAGGCGGCGATGAAAAACTGTTTTTT
TRBD2	14	.	TRBJ2-7	TRBV7-2	CASSLRRGDYEQYF	TGTGCCAGCAGCTTACGGCGGGGGGACTACGAGCAGTACTTC
.	13	few	TRBJ1-2	TRBV28	CASSTGANYGYTF	TGTGCCAGCAGTACAGGAGCTAACTATGGCTACACCTTC
TRBD1	15	once	TRBJ2-7	TRBV2	CASCRPGQGSYEQYF	TGTGCCAGCTGTCGACCGGGACAGGGGTCCTACGAGCAGTACTTC
TRBD1	15	.	TRBJ1-2	TRBV27	CASSSPGQMKYGYTF	TGTGCCAGCAGTTCCCCGGGACAGATGAAATATGGCTACACCTTC
TRBD2	16	.	TRBJ2-3	TRBV3-1/TRBV3-2	CASSLRSGRSTDTQYF	TGTGCCAGCAGCCTTCGTAGCGGGAGAAGTACAGATACGCAGTATTTT
.	12	.	TRBJ2-2	TRBV6-4	CASSSQAGELFF	TGTGCCAGCAGTTCACAGGCCGGGGAGCTGTTTTTT
.	15	.	TRBJ1-4	TRBV4-2	CASSRTIATNEKLFF	TGTGCCAGCAGCCGAACAATTGCAACTAATGAAAAACTGTTTTTT
.	14	.	TRBJ2-7	TRBV10-3	CAISESGRGYEQYF	TGTGCCATCAGTGAGTCGGGTCGGGGCTACGAGCAGTACTTC
.	16	.	TRBJ2-1	TRBV9	CASSVGTSYLYNEQFF	TGTGCCAGCAGCGTAGGAACTAGCTACCTTTACAATGAGCAGTTCTTC
TRBD1	17	.	TRBJ1-1	TRBV18	CASSPPFLQGGNTEAFF	TGTGCCAGCTCACCACCGTTTCTTCAGGGGGGGAACACTGAAGCTTTCTTT
.	15	few	TRBJ2-5	TRBV19	CASSRGAGLEETQYF	TGTGCCAGTAGTAGAGGGGCGGGATTGGAAGAGACCCAGTACTTC